This T cell receptor (beta chain) was profiled in a study of T cells in Graves' hyperthyroidism and ophthalmopathy. Points from the study as a whole: Ophthalmopathy cases were set apart from stable hyperthyroidism by a 13 V-J model.

The study based diagnoses on clinical symptoms, serum thyroxine and TRAb, thyroid ultrasound and orbital computed tomography. The investigators amplified TCR beta CDR3 regions from RNA transcripts. The HTBI primer set drove a first-round RT-PCR of the TCR CDR3. From the multiplex PCR reads, TCRdb called clonotypes with MiXCR, one entry per CDR3 protein. This repertoire shows hundreds of thousands of distinct CDR3 sequences, about 14% found once; its top ten account for approximately 13%. Germline V gene lookup returns CDR1 MNHEY and CDR2 SMNVEV (reference sequence). Trimming shortened V by 2 bases and J by 4 bases, and 14 bases separated the two germline ends. The CDR3 covers 15 residues. About this clonotype: Its antigen is still unknown.

The sequenced material came from blood. The receptor's source is a man between 18 and 29 years old with Graves' ophthalmopathy. The chain has TRBV27 and TRBJ1-1; D possibly corresponds to TRBD1 (6 bases). CDR3 sequence: CASSLIRGLTTEAFF. In DNA, the CDR3 is TGTGCCAGCAGTTTAATCAGGGGTCTCACCACTGAAGCTTTCTTT.